This TCR beta chain was obtained from a study of CD8 T cells in ankylosing spondylitis. Study results and limitations: Earlier literature documents some of the motif variants in reactive arthritis synovial fluid and blood. One TCR beta motif, made up of roughly 8 highly homologous variants, appeared characteristic of ankylosing spondylitis blood. Significantly higher representation of disease-linked clones was reported for matched ankylosing spondylitis synovial fluid.

TCR beta libraries were made by quantitative 5'-RACE with molecular barcodes. One entry per CDR3 protein results from TCRdb running MiXCR on the 5' RACE reads. The sample contains 250,000 or so distinct CDR3 sequences, about 24% of which appear only once. This clonotype was detected ten times or more. As yet, its antigen is unknown. Material for sequencing was blood, either unsorted or a sorted T cell fraction (not recorded which). This sequence was found in a male donor with ankylosing spondylitis or in good health (not recorded which).

The CDR3 DNA reads TGTGCCAGCAGCTCCGGGAGCACTGAAGCTTTCTTT. Translation: CASSSGSTEAFF. The J gene is TRBJ1-1, the V gene TRBV5-5, with unresolved D. Trimming stripped 3 bases from V and 4 bases from J, with 7 bases between. Looked up from germline, CDR1 is SGHKS and CDR2 is YYEKEE (reference sequence). CDR3 length equals 12 residues.